This entry concerns a single T cell receptor beta chain. Its antigen is as yet unknown. Libraries were prepared by immunoSEQ multiplex PCR; TCRdb keeps only in-frame clonotypes and omits some of them. The repertoire holds 9,000 to 15,000 clones, with 60% to 75% as singletons. This entry comes from a study of graft-versus-host responses after intestinal transplantation. As for the study in general: Induction using anti-thymocyte globulin, followed by tacrolimus and steroids for roughly 3 years, was given to all recipients.

The starting material, graft tissue, was processed to release intraepithelial and lamina propria lymphocytes. Study-level results: Early post-transplant falls in HvG clones accompanied the peak levels of circulating GvH clones.

V was cut by 2 bases and J by 6 bases, with 14 bases left in between. CDR1 is MNHNY, CDR2 SVGAGI, per germline (reference sequence). CDR3 size: 14 residues. The V gene is TRBV6-6, the J gene TRBJ2-7; D gene unclear. Sequencing was performed on ileum tissue, taken roughly 4.5 months after intestinal transplantation. This TCR was recovered from a human patient who received an intestinal transplant, so some T cells may come from the graft donor. CDR3 bases: TGTGCCAGCAGTTACAAGGTTGAGGCTGGCGAGCAGTACTTC. Protein sequence: CASSYKVEAGEQYF.